The 29 T cell receptor beta chains reported below all come from one sample, sequenced in a study of human T cells and chemical hapten exposure. Indicated time point: pre-sensitization, week 0. The treatment denotes: therapeutic diphenylcyclopropenone sensitization with weekly scalp DPC. In TCRdb, the RACE reads were re-called with MiXCR into one record per CDR3 protein. This table has some 250,000 distinct CDR3 sequences, around 7.7% appearing once. This specimen was whole blood, taken in connection with sensitization to the hapten diphenylcyclopropenone (DPC). These receptors came from a man between 18 and 35 years old with alopecia areata. Some clones in this sample may be carry-over from other donors' samples.

The J gene is TRBJ2-3, the V gene TRBV11-2; tentatively, D is TRBD1 (6 bases). The germline CDR1 and CDR2 sequences are SGHAT and FQNNGV. The CDR3 length is 16 residues. Deletions cut 0 bases from V and 2 bases from J, with 12 bases between. DNA of the CDR3: TGTGCCAGCAGCTTAGATCCAGGGGCCCCCACAGATACGCAGTATTTT. Translating gives CASSLDPGAPTDTQYF.

This clonotype was counted many times. The chain couples TRBV9 to TRBJ2-3; 7 bases fit TRBD1. Trimming at V came to 0 bases and at J to 4 bases, leaving 5 bases not matched to a gene. CDR3 length: 15 residues. CDR1 is SGDLS, CDR2 YYNGEE, per germline. The CDR3 here is CASSVVGGGADTQYF. The CDR3 DNA reads TGTGCCAGCAGCGTAGTAGGGGGCGGTGCAGATACGCAGTATTTT.

There are a few counts of this clonotype. This chain's CDR3 is CASSYQWEETQYF. The CDR3 DNA reads as TGTGCCAGCAGTTACCAATGGGAGGAGACCCAGTACTTC. This chain joins TRBV6-6 and TRBJ2-5, with TRBD2 as a possible D gene (5 bases). Germline lookup yields CDR1 MNHNY and CDR2 SVGAGI (reference sequence). The length of the CDR3 is 13 residues. The ends were cut back, 2 bases at V and 5 bases at J, with 9 bases in the middle.

This clonotype was found a few times. V and J are TRBV6-5 and TRBJ1-2; D not resolved. This CDR3 comprises 13 residues. Germline lookup yields CDR1 MNHEY and CDR2 SVGAGI. V gave up 6 bases and J gave up 5 bases, with 13 bases separating them. Written as DNA, the CDR3 is TGTGCCAGCAGCTATCCGGGAAGGTATGGCTACACCTTC. Translated, it gives CASSYPGRYGYTF.

The rearrangement joins TRBV4-3 to TRBJ1-3; D unresolved. Germline CDR1 and CDR2: LGHNA and YSLEER. Between the trimmed V and J ends, which lost 0 bases and 2 bases, there was a span of 8 bases. CDR3 length: 15 amino acids. The DNA of the CDR3 is TGCGCCAGCAGCCAAGAAGGCCGGCCTGGAAACACCATATATTTT. It is translated as CASSQEGRPGNTIYF.

V usage is TRBV29-1 and J usage is TRBJ2-7; D is ambiguous. This CDR3 is 13 amino acids long. CDR1 is SQVTM, CDR2 ANQGSEA, per germline. The germline V and J ends were trimmed by 7 bases and 5 bases, with 18 bases remaining between them. The CDR3 DNA reads TGCAGCGCCCTGGACGGATACTCGCACGAGCAGTACGTC. This sequence encodes CSALDGYSHEQYV.

The rearrangement joins TRBV9 to TRBJ2-1; possibly TRBD2 for D (5 bases). Germline-derived CDR1 and CDR2 are SGDLS and YYNGEE. V was cut by 6 bases and J by 9 bases, with 13 bases left in between. This CDR3 has 12 residues. CDR3 protein: CASTRAIGEQFF. Written as DNA, the CDR3 is TGTGCCAGCACGAGGGCAATCGGTGAGCAGTTCTTC. Supplemented by reference TRBV9 and TRBJ2-1, the full variable domain reads DSGVTQTPKHLITATGQRVTLRCSPRSGDLSVYWYQQSLDQGLQFLIQYYNGEERAKGNILERFSAQQFPDLHSELNLSSLELGDSALYFCASTRAIGEQFFGPGTRLTVL.

The CDR3 sequence: CASRRDTSNTGELFF. The CDR3 DNA reads as TGTGCCAGCAGGCGGGACACTTCGAACACCGGGGAGCTGTTTTTT. This rearrangement joins TRBV5-4 to TRBJ2-2, with D possibly called TRBD1 or TRBD2 (6 bases each). The germline V gene encodes CDR1 SGHNT and CDR2 YYREEE (reference sequence). CDR3 size: 15 residues. V was clipped by 5 bases and J by 0 bases, with 11 bases between them.

This clonotype was picked up a small number of times. The chain combines TRBV11-2 with TRBJ1-1; the D gene is possibly TRBD1 (6 bases). CDR3 length equals 18 residues. V shed 5 bases and J shed 6 bases, with 28 bases lying between them. Germline V lookup: CDR1 SGHAT, CDR2 FQNNGV. The CDR3 bases are TGTGCCAGCAGCCGCATTTCGGGGGCGCGGGGTAATATTGCTGAAGCTTTCTTT. Translated: CASSRISGARGNIAEAFF.

This clonotype was counted many times. The V and J genes are TRBV28 and TRBJ2-5; no clear D. The CDR3 runs 14 residues. Trimming took 6 bases from V and 4 from J, leaving 15 bases between them. Germline V gene data show CDR1 as MDHEN and CDR2 as SYDVKM. In DNA, the CDR3 is TGTGCCAGCAGCTACTCCGGATCGGGAGAGACCCAGTACTTC. It specifies CASSYSGSGETQYF.

This clonotype was counted at least ten times. The J gene is TRBJ1-1, the V gene TRBV9; D gene unclear. Deletions cut 0 bases from V and 0 bases from J, with 9 bases between. CDR3 length: 15 residues. Germline values: CDR1 SGDLS, CDR2 YYNGEE. CDR3 residues: CASSVVVGLNTEAFF. CDR3 sequence (DNA): TGTGCCAGCAGCGTAGTCGTGGGTCTGAACACTGAAGCTTTCTTT.

This clonotype was recorded many times. The CDR3 region is CASSRGGDATNEKLFF. As DNA, the CDR3 is TGTGCCAGCAGTAGAGGGGGCGATGCAACTAATGAAAAACTGTTTTTT. The J gene is TRBJ1-4, the V gene TRBV9, with 7 bases lining up with TRBD1. CDR1 SGDLS and CDR2 YYNGEE come from the germline V gene. V was pared by 5 bases and J by 0 bases, with 7 bases of the junction left unmatched. The CDR3 extends over 16 amino acids.

In its sample, this clonotype was seen a few times. This rearrangement joins TRBV7-3 to TRBJ1-2; tentatively, D is TRBD1 (5 bases). CDR3 length equals 13 residues. V was pared by 1 base and J by 8 bases, with 11 bases between. Germline CDR1 and CDR2: SGHTA and FQGTGA. CDR3 sequence: CASSLRERTGYTF. The CDR3 DNA follows: TGTGCCAGCAGCTTAAGGGAACGGACAGGCTACACCTTC.

This clonotype turned up a few times. The V and J genes are TRBV29-1 and TRBJ1-1; 8 bases are a match to TRBD1. CDR3 size: 14 residues. The germline V gene encodes CDR1 SQVTM and CDR2 ANQGSEA. V lost 7 bases and J lost 0; bases outside the gene matches: 7. The CDR3 DNA reads TGCAGCGGCCGACGGACAGGGATGAACACTGAAGCTTTCTTT. Amino acids: CSGRRTGMNTEAFF.

The rearrangement links TRBV7-9 to TRBJ2-1; 7 positions agree with TRBD1. J lost 5 bases, V lost 4 bases, and 8 bases had no gene match. This CDR3 has 15 amino acids. Germline CDR1 reads SEHNR; CDR2 reads FQNEAQ (reference sequence). The CDR3 loop is CASSSRWDSHNEQFF. In DNA, the CDR3 is TGTGCCAGCAGCTCCCGATGGGACAGCCACAATGAGCAGTTCTTC.

The chain links TRBV20-1 to TRBJ1-5; D perhaps matches TRBD1 (5 bases). Trimming left V 7 bases short and J 2 bases short, with 15 bases between. This CDR3 comprises 14 residues. Germline V gene sequence: CDR1 DFQATT, CDR2 SNEGSKA (reference sequence). The CDR3: CSGWDGRGNQPQHF. The CDR3 DNA reads as TGCAGTGGCTGGGACGGACGGGGCAATCAGCCCCAGCATTTT.

The chain links TRBV28 to TRBJ2-1, with TRBD2 identical over 9 bases. The CDR3 loop spans 14 amino acids. Germline V CDR1 and CDR2: MDHEN, SYDVKM. V was clipped by 10 bases and J by 7 bases; unmatched bases: 11. CDR3 sequence (DNA): TGTGCCATCGTCAGCGGGGGGCACATAAATGAGCAGTTCTTC. Amino acid sequence: CAIVSGGHINEQFF.

The chain has TRBV6-4 and TRBJ2-5; the D call may be TRBD1 or TRBD2 (5 bases each). V lost 0 bases and J lost 5, with 10 bases in between. The CDR3 totals 14 residues. Germline V gene data show CDR1 as MRHNA and CDR2 as SNTAGT. CDR3 DNA: TGTGCCAGCAGTGACTCCCCGTGGGGGGAGACCCAGTACTTC. Translating it yields CASSDSPWGETQYF.

This clonotype appeared many times. The V call is TRBV28, the J call TRBJ1-2, with 9 nucleotides matching TRBD1. Germline assignment: CDR1 MDHEN and CDR2 SYDVKM. The length of the CDR3 is 15 residues. Trimming took 5 bases from V and 5 from J; bases not matched to a gene: 9. The CDR3 DNA reads as TGTGCCAGCAGTCCCGCCGACAGGGGGGTTTATGGCTACACCTTC. This sequence encodes CASSPADRGVYGYTF.

This clonotype was observed many times. This rearrangement joins TRBV3-1 to TRBJ2-5; D is uncertain. Per the germline V gene, CDR1 is LGHDT and CDR2 is YNNKEL (reference sequence). CDR3 length: 15 residues. V was clipped by 1 base and J by 5 bases, with 14 bases between them. Written as DNA, the CDR3 is TGTGCCAGCAGCCAAGGTCTTGACTCCTCGGAGACCCAGTACTTC. Protein: CASSQGLDSSETQYF.

This clonotype was observed a few times. The gene calls are TRBV2 and TRBJ1-4; D gene unclear. This CDR3 comprises 13 residues. The V and J ends lost 4 bases and 5 bases respectively, with 8 bases between them. The germline V gene has CDR1 SNHLY and CDR2 FYNNEI. CDR3 DNA: TGTGCCAGCAGTGCCGGGGAAAATGAAAAACTGTTTTTT. Translation gives CASSAGENEKLFF.

The V and J genes are TRBV12-5 and TRBJ1-6; tentatively, D is TRBD1 (6 bases). CDR1 is LGHNT, CDR2 FRNRAP, per germline. Trimming cost V 2 bases and J 7 bases, with 15 bases left between them. The CDR3 is 16 amino acids. The CDR3 bases are TGTGCTAGTGGTTTGACCCTCGGACAGATCAATTCACCCCTCCACTTT. This sequence encodes CASGLTLGQINSPLHF.

The chain recombines TRBV20-1 with TRBJ1-6; D unresolved. V shed 5 bases and J shed 7 bases, with 15 bases lying between them. CDR3 length: 14 amino acids. Looked up from germline, CDR1 is DFQATT and CDR2 is SNEGSKA (reference sequence). Written as DNA, the CDR3 is TGCAGTGCTCCCCGACTTGGAATCAATTCACCCCTCCACTTT. Its translation: CSAPRLGINSPLHF.

This clonotype was counted between two and nine times. CDR3 DNA: TGCGCCAGCAGCCTGGGGACAGCCGCGACTAATGAAAAACTGTTTTTT. This encodes CASSLGTAATNEKLFF. The chain carries TRBV4-1 and TRBJ1-4, with 7 nucleotides matching TRBD1. Germline CDR1 MGHRA, CDR2 YSYEKL. This CDR3 spans 16 amino acids. V dropped 4 bases and J dropped 2; count of bases not matched to a gene: 7.

This clonotype was counted many times. The chain joins TRBV4-2 to TRBJ1-5; no reliable D call. Trimming removed 0 bases at V and 0 bases at J, with 9 bases between. CDR1 and CDR2 (germline): LGHNA, YNFKEQ. The CDR3 is 16 residues long. The CDR3 DNA reads TGTGCCAGCAGCCAAGAATCCGTCTATAGCAATCAGCCCCAGCATTTT. Its translation: CASSQESVYSNQPQHF.

This clonotype came up a few times. This chain connects TRBV7-8 to TRBJ1-1; tentatively, D is TRBD1 (5 bases). With 5 bases removed from V and 0 bases from J, the gap between germline ends came to 16 bases. Germline-derived CDR1 and CDR2 are SGHVS and FQNEAQ. The CDR3 contains 16 residues. CDR3 in amino acids: CASSMPLLQVNTEAFF. The CDR3 DNA reads TGTGCCAGCAGCATGCCCCTCCTACAGGTGAACACTGAAGCTTTCTTT.

This clonotype was found many times. The V and J genes are TRBV5-1 and TRBJ1-5; 7 bases line up with TRBD1. This CDR3 has 13 amino acids. V was clipped by 4 bases and J by 6 bases; unmatched bases: 4. In germline, CDR1 is SGHRS, CDR2 YFSETQ. As DNA, the CDR3 is TGCGCCAGCAGCCCTACAGGGGCTCAGCCCCAGCATTTT. This translates into CASSPTGAQPQHF.

This clonotype was detected once. The rearrangement joins TRBV5-5 to TRBJ1-1; D is uncertain. The germline gives CDR1 SGHKS, CDR2 YYEKEE (reference sequence). Trimming stripped 0 bases from V and 4 bases from J, with 10 bases between. The CDR3 spans 14 residues. The CDR3 region is CASSLEAQSTEAFF. The CDR3 DNA reads TGTGCCAGCAGCTTGGAAGCACAGAGCACTGAAGCTTTCTTT.

In DNA form, the CDR3 reads TGTGCCACCAGCAGAGCGGGGGCGGGGAAGATCTCCTATAATTCACCCCTCCACTTT. Translation gives CATSRAGAGKISYNSPLHF. This rearrangement joins TRBV15 to TRBJ1-6; possible D gene TRBD1, 6 bases. Per the germline V gene, CDR1 is LNHNV and CDR2 is YYDKDF (reference sequence). This CDR3 comprises 19 residues. V gave up 1 base and J gave up 0 bases, with 16 bases separating them.